This TCR beta chain stems from a study of blood T cell repertoires in COVID-19. This clone was detected only once. Repertoires were generated with immunoSEQ multiplex PCR, while TCRdb's copy carries only in-frame clones and drops some. The table shows some 130,000 clones, with around 81% occurring only once. Germline V CDR1 and CDR2: MNHEY, SVGAGI. This CDR3 is built from 11 residues. Sample: peripheral blood. This sequence was found in a human donor in a cohort sampled during active COVID-19. The chain links TRBV6-5 to TRBJ2-7, with D possibly being TRBD2 (5 bases). The CDR3 loop is CTTGSHYEQYF. The CDR3, as DNA: TGTACAACGGGGTCCCACTACGAGCAGTACTTC.